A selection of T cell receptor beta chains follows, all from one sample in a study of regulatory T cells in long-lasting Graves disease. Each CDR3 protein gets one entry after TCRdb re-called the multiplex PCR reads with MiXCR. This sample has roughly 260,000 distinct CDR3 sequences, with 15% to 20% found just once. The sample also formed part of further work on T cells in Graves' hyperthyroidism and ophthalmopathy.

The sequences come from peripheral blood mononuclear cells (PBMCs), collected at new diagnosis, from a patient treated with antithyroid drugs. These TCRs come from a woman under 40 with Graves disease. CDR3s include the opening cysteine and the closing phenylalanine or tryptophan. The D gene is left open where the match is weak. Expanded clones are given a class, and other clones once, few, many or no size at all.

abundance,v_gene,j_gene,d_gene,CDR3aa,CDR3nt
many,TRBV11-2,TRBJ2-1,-,CASSSPQMTRNNEQFF,TGTGCCAGCAGCTCACCCCAAATGACACGGAACAATGAGCAGTTCTTC
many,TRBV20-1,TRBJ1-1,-,CSASTGTNTEAFF,TGCAGTGCTAGTACCGGGACAAACACTGAAGCTTTCTTT
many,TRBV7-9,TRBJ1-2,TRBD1,CASSPRGQGNYGYTF,TGTGCCAGCAGCCCTCGCGGACAGGGAAACTATGGCTACACCTTC
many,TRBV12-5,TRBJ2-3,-,CASGLEPTYLGTPMSDTQYF,TGTGCTAGTGGTTTGGAACCCACATACCTCGGGACCCCAATGTCAGATACGCAGTATTTT
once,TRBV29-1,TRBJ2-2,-,CSVGGGSGELFF,TGCAGCGTAGGTGGTGGGAGCGGGGAGCTGTTTTTT
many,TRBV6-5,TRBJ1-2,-,CASSYSPGLSYGYTF,TGTGCCAGCAGTTACTCGCCAGGGCTGAGCTATGGCTACACCTTC
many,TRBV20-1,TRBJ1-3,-,CSARDSRASSGNTIYF,TGCAGTGCTAGAGATTCGAGGGCCAGCTCTGGAAACACCATATATTTT
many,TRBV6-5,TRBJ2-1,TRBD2,CASSYSRSGAYNEQFF,TGTGCCAGCAGTTACTCGCGTAGCGGGGCCTACAATGAGCAGTTCTTC
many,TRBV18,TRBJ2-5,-,CASSPPSDRAQYF,TGTGCCAGCTCACCACCCTCCGACCGAGCCCAGTACTTC
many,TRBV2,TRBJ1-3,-,CASSSRGISGNTIYF,TGTGCCAGCAGTTCTAGGGGAATCTCTGGAAACACCATATATTTT
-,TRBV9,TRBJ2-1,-,CASSVGGHNEQFF,TGTGCCAGCAGCGTAGGAGGACACAATGAGCAGTTCTTC
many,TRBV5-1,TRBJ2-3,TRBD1,CASSPPTGGSDTQYF,TGCGCCAGCAGCCCGCCGACAGGGGGTTCAGATACGCAGTATTTT
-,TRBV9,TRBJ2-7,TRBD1,CASSAGTGGDEQYF,TGTGCCAGCAGCGCCGGGACAGGGGGTGACGAGCAGTACTTC
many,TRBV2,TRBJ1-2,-,CASSVISERGLPYGYTF,TGTGCCAGCAGTGTTATTAGTGAACGGGGCTTACCCTATGGCTACACCTTC
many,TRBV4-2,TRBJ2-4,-,CASSQTPLGASRHIQYF,TGTGCCAGCAGCCAAACCCCCCTCGGGGCCTCGAGGCACATTCAGTACTTC
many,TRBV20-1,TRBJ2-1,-,CSAILPTGSSYNEQFF,TGCAGTGCTATACTACCAACAGGGAGCTCCTACAATGAGCAGTTCTTC
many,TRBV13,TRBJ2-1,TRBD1,CASSLPGTGADEQFF,TGTGCCAGCAGCTTACCTGGGACAGGGGCCGATGAGCAGTTCTTC
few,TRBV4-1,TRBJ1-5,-,CASSQEGKKRVNQPQHF,TGCGCCAGCAGCCAAGAAGGAAAGAAGAGGGTCAATCAGCCCCAGCATTTT
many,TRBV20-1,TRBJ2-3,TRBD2,CSASPFRGGSTDTQYF,TGCAGTGCTAGCCCCTTCCGGGGGGGTAGCACAGATACGCAGTATTTT
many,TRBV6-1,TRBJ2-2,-,CASQAVGLGKTNTGELFF,TGTGCCAGCCAGGCGGTTGGTTTGGGAAAGACGAACACCGGGGAGCTGTTTTTT
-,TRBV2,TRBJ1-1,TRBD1,CASSQGDRVGGTEAFF,TGCGCCAGCAGCCAAGGAGACAGGGTTGGCGGCACTGAAGCTTTCTTT
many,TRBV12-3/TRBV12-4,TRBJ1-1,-,CASSFIPAPNTEAFF,TGTGCCAGCAGTTTCATCCCAGCTCCGAACACTGAAGCTTTCTTT
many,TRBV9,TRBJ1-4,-,CASSPLGPGEKLFF,TGTGCCAGCAGCCCGCTTGGACCGGGGGAAAAACTGTTTTTT
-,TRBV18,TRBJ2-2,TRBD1,CASSPFWDRGNTGELFF,TGTGCCAGCTCACCATTTTGGGACAGGGGAAACACCGGGGAGCTGTTTTTT
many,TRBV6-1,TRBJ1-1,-,CASSIPGHQNTEAFF,TGTGCCAGCAGTATCCCGGGACACCAGAACACTGAAGCTTTCTTT
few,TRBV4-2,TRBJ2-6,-,CASSQEGGWTGANVLTF,TGTGCCAGCAGCCAAGAAGGGGGGTGGACTGGGGCCAACGTCCTGACTTTC
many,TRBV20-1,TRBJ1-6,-,CSARAGASNSPLHF,TGCAGTGCTAGAGCCGGCGCCTCAAACTCACCCCTCCACTTT
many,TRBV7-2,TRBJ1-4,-,CASSLAALSEKLFF,TGTGCCAGCAGCTTAGCGGCCTTGAGTGAAAAACTGTTTTTT
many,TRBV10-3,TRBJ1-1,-,CAITRTAAMNTEAFF,TGTGCCATCACCCGGACGGCCGCTATGAACACTGAAGCTTTCTTT
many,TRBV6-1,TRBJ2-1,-,CASSEEHVRHEQFF,TGTGCCAGCAGTGAAGAACACGTCAGACATGAGCAGTTCTTC
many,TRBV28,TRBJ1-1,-,CASVTMNTEAFF,TGTGCCAGCGTTACTATGAACACTGAAGCTTTCTTT
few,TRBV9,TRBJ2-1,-,CASSVAKDRNEQFF,TGTGCCAGCAGCGTAGCCAAAGACAGAAATGAGCAGTTCTTC
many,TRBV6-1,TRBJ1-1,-,CASTPYWGDRTEAFF,TGTGCCAGCACCCCATATTGGGGGGACCGAACTGAAGCTTTCTTT
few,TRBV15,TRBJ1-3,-,CATGRGFSGNTIYF,TGTGCCACCGGGAGGGGCTTCTCTGGAAACACCATATATTTT
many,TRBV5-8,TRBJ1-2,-,CASSLEQEAPYGYTF,TGTGCCAGCAGCTTGGAACAGGAGGCCCCCTATGGCTACACCTTC
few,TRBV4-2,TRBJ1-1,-,CASSQEDTEAFF,TGTGCCAGCAGCCAAGAAGATACAGAAGCTTTCTTT
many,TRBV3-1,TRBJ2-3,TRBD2,CTSSQELAVTDTQYF,TGTACCAGCAGCCAAGAGCTAGCGGTAACAGATACGCAGTATTTT
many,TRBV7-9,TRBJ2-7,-,CASSRRDITYEQYF,TGTGCCAGCAGCCGCCGGGACATCACCTACGAGCAGTACTTC
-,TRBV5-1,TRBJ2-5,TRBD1,CASSSIGQGARETQYF,TGCGCCAGCAGCTCCATCGGACAGGGGGCAAGGGAGACCCAGTACTTC
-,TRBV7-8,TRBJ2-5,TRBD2,CASSSSGLAGGQETQYF,TGTGCCAGCAGCTCCTCGGGACTAGCGGGGGGGCAAGAGACCCAGTACTTC
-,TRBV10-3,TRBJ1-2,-,CAIRGRDDGYTF,TGTGCCATCAGAGGCAGGGACGATGGCTACACCTTC
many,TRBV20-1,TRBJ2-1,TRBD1,CSARDWGTGGSNEQFF,TGCAGTGCTAGAGATTGGGGGACAGGGGGTTCTAATGAGCAGTTCTTC
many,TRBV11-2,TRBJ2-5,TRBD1,CASSLGVGTGRETQYF,TGTGCCAGCAGCTTAGGGGTCGGGACAGGGCGAGAGACCCAGTACTTC
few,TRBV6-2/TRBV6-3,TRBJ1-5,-,CASSYPPRTTTKSGGRQPQHF,TGTGCCAGCAGTTACCCGCCCCGGACCACCACAAAATCCGGGGGCCGTCAGCCCCAGCATTTT
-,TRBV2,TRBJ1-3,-,CASISGPAGDTIYF,TGTGCCAGCATCTCGGGGCCTGCCGGAGACACCATATATTTT
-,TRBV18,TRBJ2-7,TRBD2,CASSTGTSGGAQYF,TGTGCCAGCTCAACCGGGACTAGCGGGGGGGCTCAGTACTTC
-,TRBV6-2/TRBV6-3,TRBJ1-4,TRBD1,CASSRGQGNEKLSF,TGTGCCAGCAGTCGCGGACAGGGAAATGAAAAACTGTCTTTT
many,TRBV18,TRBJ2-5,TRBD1,CASSPSGQLQETQYF,TGTGCCAGCTCACCATCGGGACAGTTACAAGAGACCCAGTACTTC
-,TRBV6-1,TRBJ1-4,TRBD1,CASRVPDRGPEKLFF,TGTGCCAGCAGAGTGCCCGACAGGGGGCCTGAAAAACTGTTTTTT
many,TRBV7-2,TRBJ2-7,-,CASSLGSFYEQYF,TGTGCCAGCAGCCTGGGATCGTTCTACGAGCAGTACTTC
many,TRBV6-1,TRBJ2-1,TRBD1,CASSQGQASREQFF,TGTGCCAGCAGCCAGGGACAGGCGTCTAGGGAGCAGTTCTTC
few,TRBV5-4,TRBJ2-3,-,CASSSRRGAAGDGTQYF,TGTGCCAGCAGCTCCAGACGGGGGGCGGCCGGGGACGGTACGCAGTATTTT
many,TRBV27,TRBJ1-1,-,CASKRYTATMNTEAFF,TGTGCCAGCAAAAGATACACGGCTACGATGAACACTGAAGCTTTCTTT